This entry lists 11 T cell receptor beta chains sequenced from one sample in a study of shared clonotypes between healthy human individuals. The repertoire was sequenced with immunoSEQ multiplex PCR; TCRdb's copy has only in-frame clones and lacks some. Among 2 million to 2.5 million clones listed, approximately 96% were seen once. Specimen: naive CD4+ T cells sorted from blood. Noted subset: CD45RA+ positively selected. These receptors were collected from a man aged 18 to 30 in good health.

This chain links TRBV5-1 with TRBJ2-1; D possibly corresponds to TRBD2 (6 bases). Deletions cut 5 bases from V and 6 bases from J, with 15 bases between. The V gene's germline CDR1 is SGHRS and CDR2 YFSETQ. The CDR3 is made up of 14 amino acids. The CDR3 loop reads CASRSGTGSNEQFF. CDR3 nucleotide sequence: TGCGCCAGCAGATCCGGGACTGGTAGCAATGAGCAGTTCTTC.

The chain joins TRBV21-1 to TRBJ2-2; TRBD2, the table's D call, was not compared with the DNA. TRBV21-1 is assigned pseudogene status. This CDR3 comprises 19 residues. The CDR3 DNA follows: TGTGCCAGCAGCAATGGTCCGGAGGGGGGGACTAGCTCCGCCGGGGAGCTGTTTTTT. It specifies CASSNGPEGGTSSAGELFF.

The genes are TRBV7-9 and TRBJ2-1, with unresolved D. The CDR3 consists of 13 residues. Trimming cost V 5 bases and J 8 bases, with 13 bases left between them. Germline V lookup: CDR1 SEHNR, CDR2 FQNEAQ (reference sequence). CDR3 DNA: TGTGCCAGCAGCGAGACCGTCCGGGATGAGCAGTTCTTC. Translated, it gives CASSETVRDEQFF. Looking up the rest from reference TRBV7-9 and TRBJ2-1 gives the full variable domain: DTGVSQNPRHKITKRGQNVTFRCDPISEHNRLYWYRQTLGQGPEFLTYFQNEAQLEKSRLLSDRFSAERPKGSFSTLEIQRTEQGDSAMYLCASSETVRDEQFFGPGTRLTVL.

Details on this clone: Other DNA variants within this sample encode the same CDR3. V gene TRBV5-1 combines with J gene TRBJ1-4, with 9 nucleotides matching TRBD1. This CDR3 has 15 amino acids. V dropped 2 bases and J dropped 2; count of bases not matched to a gene: 1. Per germline, CDR1 SGHRS and CDR2 YFSETQ. The CDR3: CASSFTGGTNEKLFF. The CDR3 nucleotides are TGCGCCAGCAGCTTCACAGGGGGCACTAATGAAAAACTGTTTTTT.

The gene calls are TRBV6-1 and TRBJ1-1, with 7 bases that match TRBD1. CDR3 length equals 17 residues. Germline V lookup: CDR1 MNHNS, CDR2 SASEGT. The junction had 11 bases not matched to a gene; V was cut back by 2 bases and J by 2 bases. The DNA of the CDR3 is TGTGCCAGCAGTGAAAGTGGGCAGGGGGTTCGAAACACTGAAGCTTTCTTT. This encodes CASSESGQGVRNTEAFF.

The gene calls are TRBV13 and TRBJ1-2; D is possibly TRBD1 (5 bases). The V and J ends lost 5 bases and 7 bases respectively, with 26 bases between them. CDR1 is PRHDT and CDR2 is FYEKMQ in the germline V gene (reference sequence). The CDR3 spans 17 residues. The CDR3 protein is CASSPFHAGVRLSGYTF. The CDR3 nucleotides read TGTGCCAGCAGCCCCTTCCATGCGGGGGTAAGGTTAAGTGGCTACACCTTC.

This chain connects TRBV27 to TRBJ2-2, with 8 bases fitting TRBD1. The CDR3 runs 12 residues. The J segment lost 6 bases and the V segment lost 6 bases, leaving 0 bases of the junction unmatched. Germline CDR1 MNHEY, CDR2 SMNVEV (reference sequence). CDR3 bases: TGTGCCAGCAGACAGGGGGCCGGGGAGCTGTTTTTT. This sequence encodes CASRQGAGELFF.

This clone has a single count. The J gene is TRBJ1-1, the V gene TRBV6-6; possible D gene TRBD1, 5 bases. Germline assignment: CDR1 MNHNY and CDR2 SVGAGI (reference sequence). V gave up 2 bases and J gave up 1 base, with 8 bases separating them. The length of the CDR3 is 14 residues. CDR3 bases: TGTGCCAGCAGTTACCAGGGACCGAACACTGAAGCTTTCTTT. Its protein product is CASSYQGPNTEAFF.

V and J are TRBV11-2 and TRBJ1-1, with 9 nucleotides matching TRBD1. V shed 4 bases, J shed 1 base, and the junction held 10 bases outside the gene matches. CDR3 length equals 17 residues. Germline V gene sequence: CDR1 SGHAT, CDR2 FQNNGV. The CDR3 DNA reads as TGTGCCAGCAGCTGGGACAGGGCAATATCCAGGAACACTGAAGCTTTCTTT. This encodes CASSWDRAISRNTEAFF. The entire variable domain, with the rest obtained from reference TRBV11-2 and TRBJ1-1, is as follows: EAGVAQSPRYKIIEKRQSVAFWCNPISGHATLYWYQQILGQGPKLLIQFQNNGVVDDSQLPKDRFSAERLKGVDSTLKIQPAKLEDSAVYLCASSWDRAISRNTEAFFGQGTRLTVV.

J is TRBJ2-1 and V is TRBV9; no clear D. V dropped 4 bases and J dropped 6 bases, with 14 bases sitting between them. This CDR3 contains 14 residues. Germline assignment: CDR1 SGDLS and CDR2 YYNGEE. Here the CDR3 DNA reads TGTGCCAGCAGCCCCCGACTGGAAAGCAATGAGCAGTTCTTC. Protein: CASSPRLESNEQFF.

This clone was recorded once. As DNA, the CDR3 is TGTGCCAGCAGTTTAGAAAAGGGACCAAGTACCGGGGAGCTGTTTTTT. The encoded protein is CASSLEKGPSTGELFF. V is TRBV28 and J is TRBJ2-2; D possibly matches TRBD1 or TRBD2 (5 bases each). V shed 2 bases and J shed 5 bases, with 15 bases lying between them. Germline loops: CDR1 MDHEN, CDR2 SYDVKM. CDR3 length equals 16 residues.